The entry below describes one T cell receptor (beta chain). The entry originates in a study of PD-1 and CTLA-4 blockade in melanoma. Trimming cost V 6 bases and J 10 bases; bases outside gene matches: 14. In germline, CDR1 is SGHDN, CDR2 FVKESK. The length of the CDR3 is 14 residues. Assay: immunoSEQ multiplex PCR; the TCRdb copy retains only in-frame clones and omits some. The sample has some 15,000 clones, 65% to 85% seen once; the top ten hold more than 15%. The V call is TRBV14, the J call TRBJ1-1; 7 positions match TRBD1. This receptor was taken from a human donor with melanoma. This specimen consisted of CD8+ T cells from peripheral blood, obtained before anti-PD-1 treatment. The CDR3 sequence: CASSFVGTASGAFF. The CDR3 nucleotides are TGTGCCAGCAGTTTTGTGGGGACAGCAAGCGGAGCTTTCTTT.